This T cell receptor (beta chain) was recovered during a study of blood T cell repertoires in COVID-19. About the research overall: The United States, Italy and Spain supplied acute and convalescent COVID-19 samples.

Authors' methods: Reference gene primer amplification gave nucleated cell count estimates. TCRdb's copy holds only in-frame clones and misses some; the assay was immunoSEQ multiplex PCR. That table gives V, J and clone size, and the DNA gave D and trimming. Of tens of thousands of clones listed, roughly nine tenths are singletons. The source of this sequence is a human donor in a cohort sampled during active COVID-19. Sequenced sample: peripheral blood.

The CDR3: CASSVGLAGLDYTDTQYF. The DNA of the CDR3 is TGTGCCAGCAGCGTAGGCCTAGCTGGACTAGATTACACAGATACGCAGTATTTT. This chain connects TRBV9 to TRBJ2-3; 7 bases are shared with TRBD2. Losses at the gene ends were 0 bases for V and 2 bases for J; bases not matched to a gene: 12. This CDR3 contains 18 residues. Germline V gene lookup returns CDR1 SGDLS and CDR2 YYNGEE. The full variable domain, with the rest looked up from reference TRBV9 and TRBJ2-3, is DSGVTQTPKHLITATGQRVTLRCSPRSGDLSVYWYQQSLDQGLQFLIQYYNGEERAKGNILERFSAQQFPDLHSELNLSSLELGDSALYFCASSVGLAGLDYTDTQYFGPGTRLTVL.